Following are 8 T cell receptor beta chains from one sample sequenced in a study of T-cell reconstitution after alpha-beta-depleted transplantation in children (dated by TCRdb to the mid-2010s). The method behind the library was PCR. The reads were generated on an Illumina HiSeq 2500. To normalize quantification of the TCRbeta repertoire, the TCR libraries were built with molecular barcoding that relied on unique molecular identifiers. The public reads were reprocessed in TCRdb via fastp at Q25 and MiXCR, keeping in-frame beta chains. Rows merge per CDR3 protein into single entries with the most common DNA and genes. Recorded for this sample are around 380,000 distinct CDR3 sequences; around 9.9% of them occurred a single time. The ten top clones hold approximately 5% of the sample. Sequencing was performed on PBMCs from the stem cell graft donor, taken from the stem cell graft. The receptors were sampled from a human donor who donated a stem cell graft to a child with acute myeloid leukemia.

This clonotype was seen many times. V usage is TRBV6-6 and J usage is TRBJ2-5; 8 bases are a match to TRBD2. This CDR3 has 11 amino acids. CDR1 MNHNY and CDR2 SVGAGI come from the germline V gene (reference sequence). The V segment lost 6 bases and the J segment 9 bases; nucleotides outside the gene matches: 3. The CDR3 spells CASSPGGAQYF. Here the CDR3 DNA reads TGTGCCAGCAGCCCGGGGGGGGCCCAGTACTTC.

CDR3 amino acids: CSAPGPYEQYF. DNA of the CDR3: TGCAGTGCTCCCGGGCCTTACGAGCAGTACTTC. The chain recombines TRBV20-1 with TRBJ2-7; no clear D gene. The CDR3 totals 11 residues. Trimming took off 5 bases at V and 4 bases at J, with 9 bases between the two ends. Per germline, CDR1 DFQATT and CDR2 SNEGSKA (reference sequence).

This clonotype was seen a few times. The chain combines TRBV20-1 with TRBJ1-1; D might be TRBD1 (5 bases). V lost 2 bases, J lost 2 bases, and 9 bases lay in between. The CDR3 has 13 residues. CDR1 and CDR2 (germline): DFQATT, SNEGSKA (reference sequence). The CDR3 region has the DNA TGCAGTGCTAGACGCAGGGACAACACTGAAGCTTTCTTT. This translates into CSARRRDNTEAFF.

This clonotype has just a few counts. The genes are TRBV29-1 and TRBJ2-1; 12 bases are a match to TRBD2. The germline V gene encodes CDR1 SQVTM and CDR2 ANQGSEA. The CDR3 spans 15 residues. V was clipped by 0 bases and J by 4 bases; unmatched bases: 1. CDR3 amino acids: CSVEEGLAGYNEQFF. CDR3 DNA: TGCAGCGTTGAAGAAGGACTAGCGGGGTACAATGAGCAGTTCTTC.

This chain joins TRBV7-3 and TRBJ2-5; TRBD2 aligns across 8 bases. This CDR3 is 15 amino acids long. The germline CDR1 and CDR2 sequences are SGHTA and FQGTGA. Trimming took 4 bases from V and 5 from J; bases not matched to a gene: 9. The CDR3 region is CASSSTGTRGETQYF. The CDR3 DNA is TGTGCCAGCAGCTCCACCGGGACTAGGGGGGAGACCCAGTACTTC.

V and J are TRBV7-9 and TRBJ2-1; TRBD1 agrees at 8 bases. The germline CDR1 and CDR2 sequences are SEHNR and FQNEAQ (reference sequence). Trimming at V came to 2 bases and at J to 3 bases, leaving 6 bases not matched to a gene. The CDR3 contains 16 residues. The CDR3 nucleotides read TGTGCCAGCAGCTTAAAAAGGACAGGGAACTACAATGAGCAGTTCTTC. This encodes CASSLKRTGNYNEQFF.

The chain carries TRBV5-1 and TRBJ2-7, with D perhaps given as TRBD1 or TRBD2 (5 bases each). The CDR3 has 17 residues. The V and J ends lost 3 bases and 0 bases respectively, with 19 bases between them. CDR1 and CDR2 (germline): SGHRS, YFSETQ. The CDR3: CASSSPPRDEASYEQYV. CDR3 in DNA: TGCGCCAGCAGCTCCCCACCCCGGGACGAGGCCTCCTACGAGCAGTACGTC.

This chain connects TRBV20-1 to TRBJ2-1; 9 nucleotides agree with TRBD2. Losses at the gene ends were 6 bases for V and 4 bases for J; bases not matched to a gene: 13. CDR3 length: 16 residues. CDR1 is DFQATT, CDR2 SNEGSKA, per germline (reference sequence). This CDR3 is CSAHPPSGGYYNEQFF. The CDR3 bases are TGCAGTGCGCACCCCCCCAGCGGGGGGTATTACAATGAGCAGTTCTTC.